Listed here are 4 T cell receptor beta chains from one sample, sequenced in a study of cytomegalovirus exposure and HLA in healthy donors. Sequenced by immunoSEQ multiplex PCR; TCRdb stores in-frame clones only, minus some. Of some 150,000 clones listed, around 90% are singletons. Sequenced sample: PBMCs. The origin of the receptors is a woman aged 18-29 years in good health and CMV-seropositive.

V gene TRBV7-2 combines with J gene TRBJ2-7; 9 nucleotides line up with TRBD2. The CDR3 loop spans 15 amino acids. V lost 3 bases, J lost 0 bases, and 3 bases stayed unmatched. CDR1 and CDR2 (germline): SGHTA, FQGNSA. Here the CDR3 reads CASSFQGLASYEQYF. In DNA form, the CDR3 reads TGTGCCAGCAGCTTCCAGGGACTAGCCTCCTACGAGCAGTACTTC.

V usage is TRBV9 and J usage is TRBJ2-2; maybe TRBD2 (6 bases). Trimming stripped 3 bases from V and 0 bases from J, with 15 bases between. The CDR3 sequence is 17 residues long. Germline CDR1 is SGDLS and CDR2 is YYNGEE. The chain's CDR3 is CASSGGRGTTNTGELFF. CDR3 sequence (DNA): TGTGCCAGCAGCGGAGGTCGGGGGACCACGAACACCGGGGAGCTGTTTTTT.

J is TRBJ2-5 and V is TRBV18; TRBD2 matches 7 bases. Germline-derived CDR1 and CDR2 are KGHSH and LQKENI. The length of the CDR3 is 14 residues. With 5 bases clipped from V and 1 base from J, the junction kept 4 bases outside the gene matches. CDR3 residues: CASSGLVSQETQYF. CDR3 DNA sequence: TGTGCCAGCTCAGGACTAGTATCCCAAGAGACCCAGTACTTC.

CDR3 nucleotide sequence: TGTGCCAGCAGTTGGACTAGCGGGATCTACGAGCAGTACTTC. As protein: CASSWTSGIYEQYF. The chain couples TRBV28 to TRBJ2-7; 12 bases are a match to TRBD2. This CDR3 contains 14 residues. Germline CDR1 MDHEN, CDR2 SYDVKM. The V gene end was trimmed by 4 bases and the J gene end by 3 bases; junction bases not matched to a gene: 1.